This TCR beta chain was sequenced during a study of OX40 agonist ivuxolimab in advanced cancers. Regarding the study as a whole: Low normalized clonal expansion also occurred in some nonresponding patients. Dose levels from 0.1 to 3.0 mg/kg saw CD4+ and CD8+ blood T cells expand clonally by week 6.

V trimming: 3 bases; J trimming: 1 base; junction bases outside the gene matches: 2. Germline V gene lookup returns CDR1 LNHDA and CDR2 SQIVND (reference sequence). CDR3 length equals 15 residues. The assay was immunoSEQ multiplex PCR, and TCRdb's table has in-frame clones only and misses some. The top ten clones hold around 58% of a sample with roughly 43,000 clones, roughly 85% of them seen once. Comments on this clone: Its antigen is undetermined.

Blood sampling took place at baseline, cycle 4 day 1, and cycle 7 day 1. The specimen was CD4+ or CD8+ T cells sorted from blood, collected in a trial of the OX40 agonist ivuxolimab. This chain connects TRBV19 to TRBJ2-3; TRBD2 matches 9 bases. This clonotype originated in an adult with an advanced solid tumor such as melanoma, head and neck, liver or kidney cancer. Written as DNA, the CDR3 is TGTGCCAGTAGTATCCCTAGCGGGGGCACAGATACGCAGTATTTT. It specifies CASSIPSGGTDTQYF. Full variable domain (remainder filled in from reference TRBV19 and TRBJ2-3): DGGITQSPKYLFRKEGQNVTLSCEQNLNHDAMYWYRQDPGQGLRLIYYSQIVNDFQKGDIAEGYSVSREKKESFPLTVTSAQKNPTAFYLCASSIPSGGTDTQYFGPGTRLTVL.